The present T cell receptor beta chain was sequenced within a study of vaccination and CD4 T cells after COVID-19. Study-wide context: Each control was exposed to a CEFX pool, an HIV-1 Nef pool, or no peptide at all.

In germline, CDR1 is MDHEN, CDR2 SYDVKM. Trimming left V 7 bases short and J 3 bases short, with 18 bases between. This CDR3 spans 15 amino acids. Scientists ran DNA taken from cultured CD4+ T cells through the Oncomine TCR Beta short-read assay for sequencing. TCRdb independently ran MiXCR on the PCR reads; one entry per CDR3 protein. The sample consists of fewer than 13,000 distinct CDR3 sequences, about 20% of them appearing once. Treatment denoted: roughly 10-day PBMC culture with coronavirus spike peptide pools or control peptides (ViraFEST assay). ViraFEST grew antigen-specific T cells using peptide pools, then sequenced TCRs. PBMCs, plated at roughly 2 million per well, were grown in the presence of approximately 9.5 IU/ml IL-2 and around 10 ug/ml peptide pools. Study-wide points: Convalescent patients' vaccine-specific clones were spike mono-reactive in 304 of 307 cases.

This clonotype has more than one count but fewer than ten. The antigen remains unidentified. The source material was CD4+ T cells from blood, cultured in vitro, sampled after SARS-CoV-2 vaccination. The clonotype originates from a human donor who had recovered from COVID-19. The chain combines TRBV28 with TRBJ1-1; tentative D call: TRBD1 (5 bases). The CDR3 here is CASMGGSTGDTEAFF. CDR3 sequence (DNA): TGTGCCAGCATGGGGGGTTCGACGGGGGACACTGAAGCTTTCTTT.